What follows are 18 T cell receptor beta chains derived from one specimen sequenced in a study of T cells in Graves' hyperthyroidism and ophthalmopathy. Amplified regions were TCR beta CDR3 sequences from RNA transcripts. The HTBI primer set was used in a first-round RT-PCR of the TCR CDR3. Using its own MiXCR run on the multiplex PCR reads, TCRdb lists one record per CDR3 protein. In the table there are around 610,000 distinct CDR3 sequences, under 15% of which are singletons. The sequencing input was blood. These receptors all stem from a woman aged 40-49 years with Graves' ophthalmopathy.

This clonotype was picked up a small number of times. The chain has TRBV4-1 and TRBJ2-7; D possibly corresponds to TRBD2 (6 bases). Germline V gene lookup returns CDR1 MGHRA and CDR2 YSYEKL. V was shortened by 2 bases and J by 5 bases, with 19 bases between the two germline ends. The CDR3 has 16 amino acids. The CDR3: CASSQIIFGSFNEQYF. The DNA of the CDR3 is TGCGCCAGCAGCCAAATAATATTCGGGAGTTTCAACGAGCAGTACTTC.

Many counts were recorded for this clonotype. The chain has TRBV6-5 and TRBJ1-1; no clear D. Trimming took off 2 bases at V and 4 bases at J, with 5 bases between the two ends. Germline values: CDR1 MNHEY, CDR2 SVGAGI. The CDR3 runs to 12 residues. The CDR3 loop is CASSYPSTEAFF. In DNA form, the CDR3 reads TGTGCCAGCAGTTACCCGTCCACTGAAGCTTTCTTT.

At least ten counts were recorded for this clonotype. This chain connects TRBV28 to TRBJ1-5; D is perhaps TRBD1 (6 bases). Deletions cut 3 bases from V and 3 bases from J, with 12 bases between. Germline V gene lookup returns CDR1 MDHEN and CDR2 SYDVKM. This CDR3 has 15 residues. This CDR3 is CASSFWGRNNQPQHF. DNA of the CDR3: TGTGCCAGCAGTTTTTGGGGGCGGAACAATCAGCCCCAGCATTTT. The whole variable domain, remainder taken from reference TRBV28 and TRBJ1-5, is DVKVTQSSRYLVKRTGEKVFLECVQDMDHENMFWYRQDPGLGLRLIYFSYDVKMKEKGDIPEGYSVSREKKERFSLILESASTNQTSMYLCASSFWGRNNQPQHFGDGTRLSIL.

This clonotype was picked up many times. This sequence joins TRBV12-3 or TRBV12-4 and TRBJ2-7; 8 bases are shared with TRBD2. With 5 bases clipped from V and 7 bases from J, the junction kept 10 bases outside the gene matches. This CDR3 is built from 14 residues. CDR3 DNA: TGTGCCAGCAGTACTAGCGGAGGGGCGGTGGAGCAGTACTTC. Amino acid sequence: CASSTSGGAVEQYF.

At least ten counts were recorded for this clonotype. The chain has TRBV11-2 and TRBJ2-4; TRBD2 matches 7 bases. Germline V CDR1 and CDR2: SGHAT, FQNNGV. Losses at the gene ends were 2 bases for V and 8 bases for J; bases not matched to a gene: 6. The CDR3 spans 14 residues. The CDR3 nucleotides read TGTGCCAGCAGCTTATCGGGGGGAGCGGACATTCAGTACTTC. This gives the protein CASSLSGGADIQYF.

This clonotype has a count of ten or more. J is TRBJ1-1 and V is TRBV28; possibly TRBD1 for D (5 bases). V was clipped by 3 bases and J by 6 bases, with 14 bases between them. This CDR3 has 14 residues. CDR1 is MDHEN and CDR2 is SYDVKM in the germline V gene. The CDR3 coding sequence is TGTGCCAGCAGTTTTGTTGCAGGGAGGGCTGAAGCTTTCTTT. It encodes CASSFVAGRAEAFF.

This clonotype occurred many times. This chain connects TRBV6-5 to TRBJ2-5; TRBD2 aligns across 7 bases. Germline CDR1 reads MNHEY; CDR2 reads SVGAGI. The CDR3 has 14 amino acids. The V gene end was trimmed by 6 bases and the J gene end by 7 bases; junction bases not matched to a gene: 11. The DNA of the CDR3 is TGTGCCAGCAGGCCCCGCGGGGGACCAAGGACCCAGTACTTC. Its protein product is CASRPRGGPRTQYF.

This sequence joins TRBV6-2 or TRBV6-3 and TRBJ2-7, with TRBD2 as a possible D gene (6 bases). Trimming stripped 2 bases from V and 6 bases from J, with 17 bases between. CDR1 is MNHEY, CDR2 SVGEGT, per germline. This CDR3 is built from 15 residues. The CDR3 sequence: CASSYTGLEVREQYF. In DNA, the CDR3 is TGTGCCAGCAGTTACACGGGACTCGAGGTCCGCGAGCAGTACTTC.

This clonotype was found many times. V is TRBV6-2 or TRBV6-3 and J is TRBJ2-2; the D is unclear. The germline V gene encodes CDR1 MNHEY and CDR2 SVGEGT. The CDR3 sequence is 17 residues long. V was shortened by 0 bases and J by 2 bases, with 13 bases between the two germline ends. The CDR3 here is CASSYSTGQINTGELFF. In DNA, the CDR3 is TGTGCCAGCAGTTACTCGACTGGGCAGATAAACACCGGGGAGCTGTTTTTT.

This clonotype was found many times. In DNA, the CDR3 is TGTGCCAGCGGAACCGGGACTAGCACCTACGAGCAGTACTTC. Translated, it gives CASGTGTSTYEQYF. V is TRBV28 and J is TRBJ2-7; 9 bases align to TRBD2. The CDR3 length is 14 residues. With V trimmed by 8 bases and J by 2 bases, 7 bases remained unmatched. The germline V gene has CDR1 MDHEN and CDR2 SYDVKM.

This clonotype was counted ten times or more. The chain uses TRBV7-8 and TRBJ1-1; D may be TRBD1 (5 bases). Germline assignment: CDR1 SGHVS and CDR2 FQNEAQ. Trimming took 5 bases from V and 4 from J, leaving 17 bases between them. This CDR3 comprises 15 residues. CDR3 protein: CASSQVGAGFTEAFF. The CDR3 region has the DNA TGTGCCAGCAGCCAGGTCGGGGCAGGGTTCACTGAAGCTTTCTTT.

This clonotype appeared many times. This chain links TRBV12-3 or TRBV12-4 with TRBJ2-7; no firm D call. This CDR3 contains 11 residues. V was trimmed by 6 bases and J by 6 bases, leaving 9 bases between them. CDR3: CASRGFGEQYF. CDR3 nucleotide sequence: TGTGCCAGCAGGGGATTCGGCGAGCAGTACTTC.

This sequence joins TRBV28 and TRBJ2-6; D gene unclear. Germline-derived CDR1 and CDR2 are MDHEN and SYDVKM. V was pared by 8 bases and J by 0 bases, with 8 bases between. This CDR3 is 14 amino acids long. The CDR3 protein is CASVPFSGANVLTF. The DNA for the CDR3 is TGTGCCAGCGTACCCTTCTCTGGGGCCAACGTCCTGACTTTC.

About this clonotype itself: Germline is not matched at one junction end, which may reflect a read error. V is TRBV6-5 and J is TRBJ1-3; weak D call: TRBD1 (5 bases). Germline V gene lookup returns CDR1 MNHEY and CDR2 SVGAGI. This CDR3 contains 16 residues. CDR3 protein: CASSSPGGVRGNTVYF. DNA for the CDR3: TGTGCCAGCAGTTCGCCCGGAGGGGTGAGAGGAAACACCGTATATTTT.

In this sample, this clonotype turned up many times. The chain is built from TRBV6-5 and TRBJ1-2; TRBD1 matches at 10 bases. This CDR3 comprises 15 residues. Germline V lookup: CDR1 MNHEY, CDR2 SVGAGI. The junction had 4 bases not matched to a gene; V was cut back by 2 bases and J by 4 bases. The DNA for the CDR3 is TGTGCCAGCAGTTACGGGACAGGGGTGATCTATGGCTACACCTTC. It encodes CASSYGTGVIYGYTF.

This clonotype was found many times. V is TRBV20-1 and J is TRBJ2-7, with D maybe TRBD2 (6 bases). Trimming left V 0 bases short and J 4 bases short, with 13 bases between. Looked up from germline, CDR1 is DFQATT and CDR2 is SNEGSKA (reference sequence). The CDR3 runs to 14 residues. The CDR3 loop is CSARDPSVPYEQYF. DNA for the CDR3: TGCAGTGCTAGAGACCCTAGCGTCCCTTACGAGCAGTACTTC.

Concerning this clonotype: One end of the junction is discordant with germline, which a read error may explain. V and J are TRBV28 and TRBJ2-1; 11 bases are a match to TRBD2. The CDR3 runs 15 residues. Germline values: CDR1 MDHEN, CDR2 SYDVKM. For the CDR3, the DNA is TGTACCGGCAGTACTAGCGGGAGCTCCTACAATGAGCAGTCCTTC. Translating it yields CTGSTSGSSYNEQSF.

This clonotype was recorded at least ten times. The chain links TRBV27 to TRBJ1-5, with D perhaps TRBD1 (5 bases). V lost 5 bases and J 7 bases, leaving 18 bases between the germline ends. Germline assignment: CDR1 MNHEY and CDR2 SMNVEV (reference sequence). The CDR3 is 15 amino acids. As DNA, the CDR3 is TGTGCCAGCAGTCCGACGGGAGGGGCACAACAGCCCCAGCATTTT. Translation: CASSPTGGAQQPQHF.